This TCR beta chain was obtained from a study of human T cells and chemical hapten exposure. The study's findings and limits: Expanded TCRs clustered into significantly more large CDR3 similarity groups than controls, the analysis revealed.

TCRdb redid the calling of the RACE reads with MiXCR, one entry per CDR3 protein. This sample has a few hundred thousand distinct CDR3 sequences; 6% to 7% occur once, and the top ten carry approximately 5.4%. Worth noting for this clonotype: The target antigen is unknown.

Time point of the sample: patch test 2, 6 weeks after DPC sensitization. The treatment: therapeutic diphenylcyclopropenone sensitization with weekly scalp DPC. The study enrolled 18 to 70-year-old alopecia patients suitable for DPC. With 4 bases clipped from V and 5 bases from J, the junction kept 8 bases outside the gene matches. There are 14 residues in the CDR3. CDR1 MNHEY and CDR2 SMNVEV come from the germline V gene (reference sequence). The source material was whole blood, sampled in connection with sensitization to the hapten diphenylcyclopropenone (DPC). V gene TRBV27 combines with J gene TRBJ2-7; 7 bases fit TRBD1. This TCR was recovered from a young woman with alopecia areata. Some clones in this sample may be carry-over from other donors' samples. The CDR3 DNA is TGTGCCAGCAGTTCCACAGGGGTCGTCAACGAGCAGTACTTC. Translating it yields CASSSTGVVNEQYF.